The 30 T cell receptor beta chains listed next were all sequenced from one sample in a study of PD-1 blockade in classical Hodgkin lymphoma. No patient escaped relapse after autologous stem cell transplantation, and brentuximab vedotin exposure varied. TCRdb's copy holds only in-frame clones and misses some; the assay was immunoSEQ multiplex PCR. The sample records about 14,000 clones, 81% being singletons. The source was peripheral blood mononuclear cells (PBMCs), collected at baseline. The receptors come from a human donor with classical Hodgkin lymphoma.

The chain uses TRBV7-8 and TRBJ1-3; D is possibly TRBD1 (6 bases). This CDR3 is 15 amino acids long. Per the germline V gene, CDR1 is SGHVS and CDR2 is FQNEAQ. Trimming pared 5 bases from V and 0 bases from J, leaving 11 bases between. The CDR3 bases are TGTGCCAGCAGCGCCCTAGGGGGCTCTGGAAACACCATATATTTT. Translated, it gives CASSALGGSGNTIYF.

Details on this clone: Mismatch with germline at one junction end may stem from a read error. The CDR3, as DNA: TGTGCCAGCAGTTTAGGGACTAGCGGATCGAACACCGGGGAGCTGTTTTTT. It codes for CASSLGTSGSNTGELFF. The rearrangement joins TRBV7-2 to TRBJ2-2; TRBD2 matches at 11 bases. The CDR3 has 17 residues. CDR1 SGHTA and CDR2 FQGNSA come from the germline V gene.

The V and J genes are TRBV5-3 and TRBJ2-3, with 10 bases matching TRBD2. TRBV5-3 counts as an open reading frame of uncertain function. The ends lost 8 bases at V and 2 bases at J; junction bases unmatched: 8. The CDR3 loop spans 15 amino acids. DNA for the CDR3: TGTGCCAGGAGAGGTCTAGCGGGGGTCACAGATACGCAGTATTTT. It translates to CARRGLAGVTDTQYF.

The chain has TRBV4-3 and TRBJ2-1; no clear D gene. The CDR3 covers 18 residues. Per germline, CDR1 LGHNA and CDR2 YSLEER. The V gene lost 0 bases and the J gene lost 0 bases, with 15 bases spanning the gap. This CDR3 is CASSQEYGPMSSYNEQFF. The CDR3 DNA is TGCGCCAGCAGCCAAGAATACGGGCCGATGAGCTCCTACAATGAGCAGTTCTTC.

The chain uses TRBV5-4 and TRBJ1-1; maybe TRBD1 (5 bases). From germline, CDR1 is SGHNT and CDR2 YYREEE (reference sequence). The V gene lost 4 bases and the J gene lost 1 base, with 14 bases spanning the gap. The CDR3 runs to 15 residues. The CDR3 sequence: CASSRWDGRNTEAFF. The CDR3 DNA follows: TGTGCCAGCAGCCGATGGGACGGAAGGAACACTGAAGCTTTCTTT.

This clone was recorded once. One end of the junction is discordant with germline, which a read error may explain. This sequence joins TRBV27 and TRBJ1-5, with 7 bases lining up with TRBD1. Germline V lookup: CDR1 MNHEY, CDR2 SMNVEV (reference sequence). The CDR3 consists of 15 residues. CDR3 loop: CASTLSGGGNQPQHF. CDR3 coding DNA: TGTGCCAGCACTTTATCAGGGGGTGGCAATCAGCCCCAGCATTTT.

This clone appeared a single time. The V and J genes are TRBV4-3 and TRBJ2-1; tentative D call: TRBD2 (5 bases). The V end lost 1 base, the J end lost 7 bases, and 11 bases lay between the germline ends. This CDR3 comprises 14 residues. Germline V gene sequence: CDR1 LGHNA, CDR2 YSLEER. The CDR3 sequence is CASSQGIRGNEQFF. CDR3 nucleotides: TGCGCCAGCAGCCAAGGGATCAGAGGGAATGAGCAGTTCTTC.

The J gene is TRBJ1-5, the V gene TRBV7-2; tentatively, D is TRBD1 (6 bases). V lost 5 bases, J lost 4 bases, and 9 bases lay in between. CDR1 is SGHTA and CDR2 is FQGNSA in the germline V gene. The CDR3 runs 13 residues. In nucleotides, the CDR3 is TGTGCCAGCAGCCCACAGGGTAATCAGCCCCAGCATTTT. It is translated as CASSPQGNQPQHF. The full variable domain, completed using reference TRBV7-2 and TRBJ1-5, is GAGVSQSPSNKVTEKGKDVELRCDPISGHTALYWYRQSLGQGLEFLIYFQGNSAPDKSGLPSDRFSAERTGGSVSTLTIQRTQQEDSAVYLCASSPQGNQPQHFGDGTRLSIL.

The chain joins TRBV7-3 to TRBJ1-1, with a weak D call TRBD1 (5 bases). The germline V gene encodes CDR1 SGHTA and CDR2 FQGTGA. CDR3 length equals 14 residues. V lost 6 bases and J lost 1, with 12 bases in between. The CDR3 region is CASSSDSPNTEAFF. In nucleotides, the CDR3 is TGTGCCAGCAGTTCCGACAGTCCGAACACTGAAGCTTTCTTT.

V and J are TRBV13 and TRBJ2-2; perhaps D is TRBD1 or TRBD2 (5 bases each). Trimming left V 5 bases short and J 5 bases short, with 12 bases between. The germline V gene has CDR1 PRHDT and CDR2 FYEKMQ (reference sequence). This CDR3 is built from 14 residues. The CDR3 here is CASSPRRETGELFF. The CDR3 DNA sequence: TGTGCCAGCAGCCCGCGCAGGGAGACCGGGGAGCTGTTTTTT.

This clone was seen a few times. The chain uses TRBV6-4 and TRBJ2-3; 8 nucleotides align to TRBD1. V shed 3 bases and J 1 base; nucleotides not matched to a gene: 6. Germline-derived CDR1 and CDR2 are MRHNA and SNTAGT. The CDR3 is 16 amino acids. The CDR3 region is CASSEDRGSGTDTQYF. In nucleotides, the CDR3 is TGTGCCAGCAGTGAAGACAGGGGAAGTGGCACAGATACGCAGTATTTT.

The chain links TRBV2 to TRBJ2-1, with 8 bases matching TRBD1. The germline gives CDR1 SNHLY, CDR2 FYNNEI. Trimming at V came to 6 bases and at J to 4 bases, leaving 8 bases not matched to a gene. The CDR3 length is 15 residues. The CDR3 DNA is TGTGCCAGCAGGGCACGGACAGGGATGTACAATGAGCAGTTCTTC. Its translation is CASRARTGMYNEQFF.

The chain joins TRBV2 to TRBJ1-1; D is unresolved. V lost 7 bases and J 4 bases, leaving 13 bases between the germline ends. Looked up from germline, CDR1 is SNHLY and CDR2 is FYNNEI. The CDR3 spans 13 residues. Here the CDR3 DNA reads TGTGCCAGCACCAGGTCGCCTGGCACTGAAGCTTTCTTT. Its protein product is CASTRSPGTEAFF. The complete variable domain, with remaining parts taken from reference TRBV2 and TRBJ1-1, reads EPEVTQTPSHQVTQMGQEVILRCVPISNHLYFYWYRQILGQKVEFLVSFYNNEISEKSEIFDDQFSVERPDGSNFTLKIRSTKLEDSAMYFCASTRSPGTEAFFGQGTRLTVV.

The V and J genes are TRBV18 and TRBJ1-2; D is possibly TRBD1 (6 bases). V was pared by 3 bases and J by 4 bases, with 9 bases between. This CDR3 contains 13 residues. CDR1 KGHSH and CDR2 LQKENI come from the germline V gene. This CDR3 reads CASSPGQSYGYTF. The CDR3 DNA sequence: TGTGCCAGCTCACCGGGACAAAGCTATGGCTACACCTTC.

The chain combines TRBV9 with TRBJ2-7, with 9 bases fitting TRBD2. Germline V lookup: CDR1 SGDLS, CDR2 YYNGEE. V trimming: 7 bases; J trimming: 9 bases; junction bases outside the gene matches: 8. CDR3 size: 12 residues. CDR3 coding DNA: TGTGCCAGCGGGGCGGGGGGGCCGGTGCAGTACTTC. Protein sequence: CASGAGGPVQYF.

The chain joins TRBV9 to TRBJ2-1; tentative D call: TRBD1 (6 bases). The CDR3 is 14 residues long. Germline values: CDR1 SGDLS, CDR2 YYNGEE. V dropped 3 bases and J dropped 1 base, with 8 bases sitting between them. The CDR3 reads CASSETGSYNEQFF. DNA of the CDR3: TGTGCCAGCAGCGAGACAGGTTCCTACAATGAGCAGTTCTTC.

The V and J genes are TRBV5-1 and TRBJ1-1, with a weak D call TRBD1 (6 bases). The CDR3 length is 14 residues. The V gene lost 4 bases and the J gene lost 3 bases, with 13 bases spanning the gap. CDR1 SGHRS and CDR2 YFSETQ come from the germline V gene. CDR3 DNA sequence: TGCGCCAGCAGCCCACGGGGGGGCTACACTGAAGCTTTCTTT. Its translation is CASSPRGGYTEAFF.

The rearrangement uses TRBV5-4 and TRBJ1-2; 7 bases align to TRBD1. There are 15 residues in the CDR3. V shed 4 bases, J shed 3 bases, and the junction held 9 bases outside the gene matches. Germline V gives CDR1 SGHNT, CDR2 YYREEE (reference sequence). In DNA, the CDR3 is TGTGCCAGCAGCCGGTCGTTAACAGGGGACTATGGCTACACCTTC. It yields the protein CASSRSLTGDYGYTF.

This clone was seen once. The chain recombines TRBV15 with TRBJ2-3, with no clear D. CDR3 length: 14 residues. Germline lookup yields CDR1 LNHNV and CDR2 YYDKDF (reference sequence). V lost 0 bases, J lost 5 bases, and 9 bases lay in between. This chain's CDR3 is CATSREAAIDTQYF. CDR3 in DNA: TGTGCCACCAGCAGAGAGGCAGCAATAGATACGCAGTATTTT. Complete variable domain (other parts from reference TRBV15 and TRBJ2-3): DAMVIQNPRYQVTQFGKPVTLSCSQTLNHNVMYWYQQKSSQAPKLLFHYYDKDFNNEADTPDNFQSRRPNTSFCFLDIRSPGLGDTAMYLCATSREAAIDTQYFGPGTRLTVL.

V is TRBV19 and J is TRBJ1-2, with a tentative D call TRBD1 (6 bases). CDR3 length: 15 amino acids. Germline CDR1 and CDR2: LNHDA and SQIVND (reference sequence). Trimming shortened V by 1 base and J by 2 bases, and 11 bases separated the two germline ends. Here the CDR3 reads CASSIASRGNYGYTF. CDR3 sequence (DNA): TGTGCCAGTAGTATAGCCTCAAGGGGGAACTATGGCTACACCTTC.

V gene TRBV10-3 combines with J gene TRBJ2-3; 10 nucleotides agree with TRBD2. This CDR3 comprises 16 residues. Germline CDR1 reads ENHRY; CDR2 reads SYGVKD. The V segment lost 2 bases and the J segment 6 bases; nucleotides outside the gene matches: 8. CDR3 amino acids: CAISEGIAGGWDTQYF. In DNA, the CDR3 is TGTGCCATCAGTGAGGGGATAGCGGGGGGCTGGGATACGCAGTATTTT.

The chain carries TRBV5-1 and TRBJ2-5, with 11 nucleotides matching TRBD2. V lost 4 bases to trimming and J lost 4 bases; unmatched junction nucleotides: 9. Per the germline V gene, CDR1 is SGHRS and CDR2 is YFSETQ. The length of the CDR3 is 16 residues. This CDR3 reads CASSEGSGGAVETQYF. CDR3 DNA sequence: TGCGCCAGCAGCGAAGGTAGCGGGGGGGCCGTAGAGACCCAGTACTTC.

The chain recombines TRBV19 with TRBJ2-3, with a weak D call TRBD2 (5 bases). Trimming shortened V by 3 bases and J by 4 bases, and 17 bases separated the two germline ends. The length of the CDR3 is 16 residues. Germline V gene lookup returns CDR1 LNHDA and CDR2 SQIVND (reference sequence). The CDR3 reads CASSIRPGYRPDTQYF. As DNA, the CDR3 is TGTGCCAGTAGTATTCGACCGGGATATCGCCCAGATACGCAGTATTTT.

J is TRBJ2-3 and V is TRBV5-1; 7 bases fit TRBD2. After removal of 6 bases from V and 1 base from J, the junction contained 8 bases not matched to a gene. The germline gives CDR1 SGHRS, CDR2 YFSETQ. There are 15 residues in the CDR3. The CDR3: CASKTGRGGTDTQYF. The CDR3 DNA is TGCGCCAGCAAGACGGGTCGGGGGGGCACAGATACGCAGTATTTT.

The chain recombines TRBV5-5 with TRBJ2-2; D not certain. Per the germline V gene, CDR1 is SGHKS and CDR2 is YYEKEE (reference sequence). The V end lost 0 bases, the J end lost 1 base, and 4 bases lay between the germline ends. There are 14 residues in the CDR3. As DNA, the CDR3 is TGTGCCAGCAGCTTGGGGCAGAACACCGGGGAGCTGTTTTTT. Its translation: CASSLGQNTGELFF. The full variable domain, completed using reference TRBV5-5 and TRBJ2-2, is DAGVTQSPTHLIKTRGQQVTLRCSPISGHKSVSWYQQVLGQGPQFIFQYYEKEERGRGNFPDRFSARQFPNYSSELNVNALLLGDSALYLCASSLGQNTGELFFGEGSRLTVL.

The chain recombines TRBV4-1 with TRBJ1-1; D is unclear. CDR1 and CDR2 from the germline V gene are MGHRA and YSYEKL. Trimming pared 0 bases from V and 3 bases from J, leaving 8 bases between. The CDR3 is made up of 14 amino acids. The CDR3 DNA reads TGCGCCAGCAGCCAAGAGGATCGGTACACTGAAGCTTTCTTT. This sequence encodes CASSQEDRYTEAFF.

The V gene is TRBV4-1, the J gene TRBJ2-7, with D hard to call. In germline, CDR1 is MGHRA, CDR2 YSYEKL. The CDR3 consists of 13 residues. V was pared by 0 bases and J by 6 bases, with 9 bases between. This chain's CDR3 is CASSQEQSSEQYF. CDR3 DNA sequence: TGCGCCAGCAGCCAAGAGCAAAGCTCCGAGCAGTACTTC.

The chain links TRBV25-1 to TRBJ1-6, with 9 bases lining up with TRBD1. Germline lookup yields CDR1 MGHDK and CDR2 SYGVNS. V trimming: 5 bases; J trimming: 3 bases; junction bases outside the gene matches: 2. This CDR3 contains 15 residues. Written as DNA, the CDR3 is TGTGCCAGCAGTCGACAGGGGGTCTATAATTCACCCCTCCACTTT. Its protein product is CASSRQGVYNSPLHF.

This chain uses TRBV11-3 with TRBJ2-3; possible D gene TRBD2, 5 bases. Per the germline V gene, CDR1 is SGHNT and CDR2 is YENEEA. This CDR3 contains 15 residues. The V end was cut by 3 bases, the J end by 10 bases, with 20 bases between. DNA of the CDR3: TGTGCCAGCAGCTTTGGGAGCCGTCGAGCGAGAGCGCAGTATTTT. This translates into CASSFGSRRARAQYF.

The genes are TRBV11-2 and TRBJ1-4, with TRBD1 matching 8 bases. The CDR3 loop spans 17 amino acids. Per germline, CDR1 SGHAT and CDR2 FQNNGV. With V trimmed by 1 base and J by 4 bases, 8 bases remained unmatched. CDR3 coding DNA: TGTGCCAGCAGCTTAGGCGAAACAGGGGGTAGTAATGAAAAACTGTTTTTT. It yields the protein CASSLGETGGSNEKLFF.